This TCR beta chain was sequenced in a study of blood T cell repertoires in COVID-19. At the level of the study: COVID-19 samples from acute and convalescent phases originated in the United States, Italy and Spain.

This table comes from immunoSEQ multiplex PCR, and its TCRdb copy is limited to in-frame clones, with some not included. This table has roughly 38,000 clones, 75% to 90% appearing once. The germline V gene encodes CDR1 MDHEN and CDR2 SYDVKM. With V trimmed by 4 bases and J by 4 bases, 11 bases remained unmatched. The CDR3 is made up of 17 amino acids. The chain carries TRBV28 and TRBJ2-3; TRBD2 matches 10 bases. Sequenced material: peripheral blood. This TCR came from a man in his sixties or seventies with acute or convalescent COVID-19. Here the CDR3 reads CASSSFLAGGRSDTQYF. CDR3 nucleotide sequence: TGTGCCAGCAGTTCCTTTTTAGCGGGAGGAAGGTCAGATACGCAGTATTTT.